The 4 T cell receptor beta chains presented below share a single source sample, sequenced in a study of T cell repertoires in cytomegalovirus infection. TCRdb used MiXCR to reprocess the reads, holding one entry per CDR3 protein. Of under 800,000 distinct CDR3 sequences listed, more than 20% are singletons. Sequenced material: CD8+ T cells from PBMCs. The receptors come from a human donor in good health (CMV status not recorded). Some clones in this sample may be carry-over from other donors' samples.

On this clonotype itself: A much bigger clone sits one base away, suggesting this may be a read error. CDR3 nucleotides: TGTGCCAGCAGCTTATACACCCGAGGGGCAGGGGGCGTGGACTATGGCTACACCTTC. It translates to CASSLYTRGAGGVDYGYTF. V and J are TRBV7-6 and TRBJ1-2; TRBD1 matches 8 bases. The CDR3 has 19 residues. V trimming: 2 bases; J trimming: 3 bases; junction bases outside the gene matches: 17. Germline CDR1 and CDR2: SGHVS and FNYEAQ.

This sequence joins TRBV5-1 and TRBJ1-2, with 10 bases aligning to TRBD1. The CDR3 has 12 amino acids. The germline CDR1 and CDR2 sequences are SGHRS and YFSETQ. V lost 4 bases and J lost 12; bases outside the gene matches: 6. DNA of the CDR3: TGCGCCAGCAGCGCCGGGACAGGGGCCGACACCTTC. This translates into CASSAGTGADTF.

This clonotype showed up many times. V and J are TRBV7-9 and TRBJ1-2; possibly TRBD1 for D (6 bases). This CDR3 has 14 amino acids. Looked up from germline, CDR1 is SEHNR and CDR2 is FQNEAQ (reference sequence). V was shortened by 7 bases and J by 6 bases, with 18 bases between the two germline ends. CDR3 loop: CASTTSGGAHGYTF. CDR3 nucleotide sequence: TGTGCCAGCACCACCTCGGGGGGGGCCCATGGCTACACCTTC. Combining the CDR3 with reference TRBV7-9 and TRBJ1-2 gives the whole variable domain DTGVSQNPRHKITKRGQNVTFRCDPISEHNRLYWYRQTLGQGPEFLTYFQNEAQLEKSRLLSDRFSAERPKGSFSTLEIQRTEQGDSAMYLCASTTSGGAHGYTFGSGTRLTVV.

The V gene is TRBV4-1, the J gene TRBJ2-1; D ambiguous. The V gene lost 0 bases and the J gene lost 5 bases, with 5 bases spanning the gap. Germline V gene lookup returns CDR1 MGHRA and CDR2 YSYEKL. The CDR3 has 13 amino acids. Written as DNA, the CDR3 is TGCGCCAGCAGCCAAGATGACAACAATGAGCAGTTCTTC. Its protein is CASSQDDNNEQFF.